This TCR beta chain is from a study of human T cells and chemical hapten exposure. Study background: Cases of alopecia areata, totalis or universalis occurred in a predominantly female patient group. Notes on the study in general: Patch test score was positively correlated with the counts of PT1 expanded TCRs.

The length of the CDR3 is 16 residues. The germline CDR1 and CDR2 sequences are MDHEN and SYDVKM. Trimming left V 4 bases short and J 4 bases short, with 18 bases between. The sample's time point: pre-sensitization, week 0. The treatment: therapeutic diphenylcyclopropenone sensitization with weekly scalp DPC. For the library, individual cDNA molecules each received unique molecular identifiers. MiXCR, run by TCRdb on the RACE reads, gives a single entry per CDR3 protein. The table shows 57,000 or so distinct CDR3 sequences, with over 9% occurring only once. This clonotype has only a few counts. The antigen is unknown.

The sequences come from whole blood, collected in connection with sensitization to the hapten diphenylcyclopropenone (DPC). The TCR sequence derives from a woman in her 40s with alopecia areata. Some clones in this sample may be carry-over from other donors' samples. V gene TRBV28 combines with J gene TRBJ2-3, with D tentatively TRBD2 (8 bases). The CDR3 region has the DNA TGTGCCAGCAGTTCCCGGGAGGGGGCGTCCCCAGATACGCAGTATTTT. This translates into CASSSREGASPDTQYF.